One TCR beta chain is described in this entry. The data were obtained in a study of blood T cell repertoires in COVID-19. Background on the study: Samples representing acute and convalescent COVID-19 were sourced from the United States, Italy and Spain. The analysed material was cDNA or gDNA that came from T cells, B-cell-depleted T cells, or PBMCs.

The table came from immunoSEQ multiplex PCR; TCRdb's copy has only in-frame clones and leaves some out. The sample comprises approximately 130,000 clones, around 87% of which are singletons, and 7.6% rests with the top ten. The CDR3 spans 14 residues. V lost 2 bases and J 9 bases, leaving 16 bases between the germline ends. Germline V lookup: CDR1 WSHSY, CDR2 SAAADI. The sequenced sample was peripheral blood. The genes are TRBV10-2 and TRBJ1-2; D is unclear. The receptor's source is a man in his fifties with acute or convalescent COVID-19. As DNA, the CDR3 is TGCGCCAGCAGTGAGACGATTGGCGAGGCCCGCTACACCTTC. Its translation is CASSETIGEARYTF.